This T cell receptor (beta chain) originates from a study of blood T cell repertoires in COVID-19 (TCRdb year 2020). Regarding the research as a whole: The collaborator samples originated in the United States, Italy and Spain and spanned the acute and convalescent phases of COVID-19. The prospective study material was composed of cDNA or gDNA derived from T cells, B-cell-depleted T cells, or PBMCs. Deeply sampled blood TCRbeta repertoires from subjects exposed to, actively infected with, or recovered from COVID-19 were included in the dataset. The repertoires were made available in a free public database intended to serve as a resource for research on the immune response to SARS-CoV-2. The samples were drawn from the first 160 participants of the ongoing ImmuneRACE study and from 1,254 subjects provided by 6 global collaborators. Nearly every sample came with metadata listing a de-identified subject ID, COVID-19 status, age in years and sex. Where available, HLA class I and class II types were taken from metadata supplied by the sample provider and were not determined by assay-based typing.

The full study reports these points: How much clinical and demographic metadata was included differed by source and by participant, and the metadata was provided uncurated.

The immunoSEQ Assay, a bias-controlled multiplex PCR, was used to amplify TCRbeta CDR3 regions from genomic DNA. Concerning the study's data processing: The number of nucleated cells in each sample was estimated by amplification of reference gene primers within the assay. To quantify the absolute abundance of each unique TCRbeta CDR3 rearrangement, sequence reads were collapsed and filtered. Productive Simpson clonality was computed per sample as the square root of Simpson's diversity index over productive rearrangements. TCRdb stores this immuneACCESS table with in-frame sequences only. Part of the clones is absent; in the studies checked, under half of the shortfall reflects unresolved V genes, and no reason is known for the rest. V and J calls and clone size are given by that table; D and trimming were obtained from the DNA. Across this sample there are about 200,000 clones, with approximately 86% seen only once. The top ten clonotypes cover 1.5% of the sample.

As for this clone: Its antigen has not been determined. Per-base qualities were not stored, and no clone one base away is much larger.

Whole blood was collected in K2EDTA tubes by collaborating institutions according to the institutions' own protocols. For TCRbeta analysis, collaborator samples were shipped as frozen whole blood, as isolated PBMCs, or as DNA extracted from either sample type. This clonotype originated in a man between 18 and 35 years old with active or convalescent COVID-19. The sequenced sample was peripheral blood.

The base sequence is TGTGCCTTCACGTGGAGGGCCGCAGTTCGGTTCTACACCTTC. It encodes CAFTWRAAVRFYTF. Recombination linked TRBV30 to TRBJ1-2, with an unclear D gene assignment. There are 14 amino acids in the CDR3, from cysteine to phenylalanine inclusive. Just the 42-base CDR3 DNA is kept, in frame starting at base 1. The germline V gene (reference sequence) provides CDR1 GTSNPN and CDR2 SVGIG. Trimming takes 7 bases from V and 10 bases from J, and the germline ends sit 25 bases apart.